The T cell receptor (beta chain) described here comes from a study of T cell responses to AZD1222 COVID-19 vaccine (dated by TCRdb to about 2021). The study in broad terms: TCR sequencing covered fewer than 250 trial participants: approximately 200 given two doses of AZD1222 and approximately 25 given two doses of MenACWY control vaccine. Trial participants were enrolled into age subgroups of 18-55, 56-69 and 70-plus years, which contained approximately 150, 28 and 58 TCR-sequenced participants, respectively. Findings and caveats that apply to the study as a whole: Vaccine-associated CD4 TCRs spanned the whole spike protein, with dominant responses in regions 160-218 and 743-854. In the small 56-69-year group, the increase in depth fell short of significance, most likely because of low power. Because no samples from the day 14 peak response were available, repertoires could be characterized only after the peak T cell response. Participants were mostly white British, with more females than males. The authors suggested clonal diversity may have been underestimated. Reportedly, close to half of the unique spike-specific TCRs recognized epitopes lying outside the regions that are mutated in the B.1.351 and B.1.1.7 variants. Only five or six AZD1222 recipients were SARS-CoV-2 seropositive at baseline, limiting conclusions about previously exposed vaccinees. Spike-specific TCR breadth and depth rose significantly after two AZD1222 doses compared with day 0 and with MenACWY recipients.

The CDR3 regions of human TCRbeta chains were subjected to immunosequencing. As for the original processing: TCRs in the repertoires were compared against a reference library of SARS-CoV-2-specific TCRs that had been generated with the MIRA antigen-specificity platform. Breadth meant the fraction of unique TCRs that were SARS-CoV-2-associated, whereas depth meant the fraction of total T cells that were SARS-CoV-2-associated. Using the MIRA data, each spike-specific TCR was assigned both to the spike region to which the TCR was reactive and to a CD4 or CD8 class. Log10-transformed breadth and depth values were compared by one-way ANOVA with Sidak's multiple comparisons tests. The immuneACCESS repertoire file appears here via TCRdb, limited to in-frame rearrangements. These files lack a portion of the clones; in checked studies, under half of the deficit traces to unresolved V genes, and the cause of the others is not known. Clonal size and the V and J genes are those of that table, whereas D and trimming came from the DNA. The table for this sample lists 150,000 to 200,000 clones; approximately 94% of them were counted only once. 3.6% of the sample is taken by the ten largest.

Interpreted using the paper, the time point label stands for: about 28 days (+/-7) after the second vaccine dose. This specimen's treatment or condition label, interpreted: meningococcal conjugate vaccine given as trial control. The vaccinee samples were drawn from two UK trials, COV001 and COV002, one of which was a single-blind randomized controlled phase 2/3 trial testing AZD1222 (ChAdOx1 nCoV-19) in healthy adults. For TCRbeta chain sequencing, PBMC samples from trial participants were taken at day 0 and at day 28 after the second dose. Turning to this clone: The antigen it recognizes is unknown. No much larger clonotype is one base removed from it; base qualities were not supplied. The same CDR3 also results from other DNA sequences found in this sample.

The receptor was derived from an adult who received the MenACWY meningococcal vaccine as a control. Sequenced material: peripheral blood, taken 28 days after the second dose of the MenACWY control vaccine.

The CDR3 region reads CASSIGGRGTDTQYF. The DNA sequence is TGTGCCAGTAGTATTGGGGGGCGTGGGACAGATACGCAGTATTTT. The chain is encoded by TRBV19 joined to TRBJ2-3, with the D gene possibly TRBD1 or TRBD2, each one fitting 6 bases. The germline V gene (reference sequence) gives CDR1 as LNHDA and CDR2 as SQIVND. The V end loses 3 bases and the J end loses 3 bases, and a stretch of 13 bases separates them. The CDR3 contains 15 residues, cysteine and phenylalanine counted. Only CDR3 DNA is held: 45 bases, read in frame from base 1.